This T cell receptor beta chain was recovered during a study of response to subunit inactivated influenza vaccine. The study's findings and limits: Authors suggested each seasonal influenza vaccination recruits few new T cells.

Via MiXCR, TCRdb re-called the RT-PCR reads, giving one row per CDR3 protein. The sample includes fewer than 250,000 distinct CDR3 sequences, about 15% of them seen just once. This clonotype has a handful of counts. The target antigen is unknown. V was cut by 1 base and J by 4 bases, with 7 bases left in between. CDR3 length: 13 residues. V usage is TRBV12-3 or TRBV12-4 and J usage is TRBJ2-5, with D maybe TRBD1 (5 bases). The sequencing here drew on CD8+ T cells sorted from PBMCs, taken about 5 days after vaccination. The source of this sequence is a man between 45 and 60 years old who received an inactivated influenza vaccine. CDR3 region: CASSLDDRETQYF. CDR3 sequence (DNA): TGTGCCAGCAGTTTAGACGACAGAGAGACCCAGTACTTC.